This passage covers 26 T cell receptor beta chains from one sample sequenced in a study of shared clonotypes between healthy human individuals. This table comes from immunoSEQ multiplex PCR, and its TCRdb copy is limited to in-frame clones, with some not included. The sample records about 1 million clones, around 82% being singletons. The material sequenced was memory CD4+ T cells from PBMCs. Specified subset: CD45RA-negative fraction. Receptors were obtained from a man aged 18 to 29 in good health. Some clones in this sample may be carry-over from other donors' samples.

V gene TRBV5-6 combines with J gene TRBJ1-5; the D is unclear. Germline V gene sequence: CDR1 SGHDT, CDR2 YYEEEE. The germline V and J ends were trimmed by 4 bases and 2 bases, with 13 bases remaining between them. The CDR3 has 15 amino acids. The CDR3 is CASSRTDRGNQPQHF. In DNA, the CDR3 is TGTGCCAGCAGCCGAACGGATAGGGGCAATCAGCCCCAGCATTTT. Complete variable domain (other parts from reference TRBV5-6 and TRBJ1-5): DAGVTQSPTHLIKTRGQQVTLRCSPKSGHDTVSWYQQALGQGPQFIFQYYEEEERQRGNFPDRFSGHQFPNYSSELNVNALLLGDSALYLCASSRTDRGNQPQHFGDGTRLSIL.

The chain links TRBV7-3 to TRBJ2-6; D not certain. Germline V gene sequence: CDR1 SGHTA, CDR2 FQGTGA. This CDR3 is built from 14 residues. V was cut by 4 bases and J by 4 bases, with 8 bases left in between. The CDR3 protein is CASSSSRGANVLTF. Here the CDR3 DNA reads TGTGCCAGCAGCTCGTCCCGAGGGGCCAACGTCCTGACTTTC.

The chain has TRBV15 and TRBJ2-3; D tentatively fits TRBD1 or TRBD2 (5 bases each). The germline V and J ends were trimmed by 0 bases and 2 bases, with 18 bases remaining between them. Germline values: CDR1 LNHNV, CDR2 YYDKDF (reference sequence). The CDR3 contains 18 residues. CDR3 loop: CATSRDGPRGRYTDTQYF. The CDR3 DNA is TGTGCCACCAGCAGAGATGGCCCGAGGGGTCGGTACACAGATACGCAGTATTTT. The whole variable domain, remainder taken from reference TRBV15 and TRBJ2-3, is DAMVIQNPRYQVTQFGKPVTLSCSQTLNHNVMYWYQQKSSQAPKLLFHYYDKDFNNEADTPDNFQSRRPNTSFCFLDIRSPGLGDTAMYLCATSRDGPRGRYTDTQYFGPGTRLTVL.

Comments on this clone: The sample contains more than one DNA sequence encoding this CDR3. CDR3 residues: CASSPTGVPYGYTF. The CDR3 nucleotides read TGTGCCAGCAGCCCCACAGGGGTTCCCTATGGCTACACCTTC. This chain joins TRBV28 and TRBJ1-2, with TRBD1 identical over 7 bases. CDR1 MDHEN and CDR2 SYDVKM come from the germline V gene. The V and J ends lost 6 bases and 4 bases, in that order; junction bases with no gene match: 8. The CDR3 has 14 residues.

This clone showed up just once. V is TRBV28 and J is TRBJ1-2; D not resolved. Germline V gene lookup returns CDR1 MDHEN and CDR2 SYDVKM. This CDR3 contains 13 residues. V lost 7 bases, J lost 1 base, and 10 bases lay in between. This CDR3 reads CASTHSVNYGYTF. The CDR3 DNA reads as TGTGCCAGCACCCACTCTGTTAACTATGGCTACACCTTC.

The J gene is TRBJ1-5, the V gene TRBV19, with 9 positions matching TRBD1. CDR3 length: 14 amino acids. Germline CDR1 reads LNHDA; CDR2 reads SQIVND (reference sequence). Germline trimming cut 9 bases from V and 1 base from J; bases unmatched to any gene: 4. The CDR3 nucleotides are TGTGCCAGGGGACAGGGCCCAAGCAATCAGCCCCAGCATTTT. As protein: CARGQGPSNQPQHF.

Here the CDR3 DNA reads TGTGCCAGTAGAGCCAAGACCTTGGGGACTGGAAACACCATATATTTT. Translating it yields CASRAKTLGTGNTIYF. The V and J genes are TRBV19 and TRBJ1-3, with no clear D. Between the trimmed V and J ends, which lost 6 bases and 2 bases, there was a span of 17 bases. The CDR3 has 16 residues. Germline CDR1 LNHDA, CDR2 SQIVND (reference sequence). Complete variable domain (other parts from reference TRBV19 and TRBJ1-3): DGGITQSPKYLFRKEGQNVTLSCEQNLNHDAMYWYRQDPGQGLRLIYYSQIVNDFQKGDIAEGYSVSREKKESFPLTVTSAQKNPTAFYLCASRAKTLGTGNTIYFGEGSWLTVV.

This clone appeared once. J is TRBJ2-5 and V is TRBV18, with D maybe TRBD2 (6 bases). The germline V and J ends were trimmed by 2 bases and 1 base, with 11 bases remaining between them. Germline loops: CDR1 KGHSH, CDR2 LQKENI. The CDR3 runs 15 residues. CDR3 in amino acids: CASSPFWRGQETQYF. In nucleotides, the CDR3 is TGTGCCAGCTCACCATTTTGGAGGGGCCAAGAGACCCAGTACTTC.

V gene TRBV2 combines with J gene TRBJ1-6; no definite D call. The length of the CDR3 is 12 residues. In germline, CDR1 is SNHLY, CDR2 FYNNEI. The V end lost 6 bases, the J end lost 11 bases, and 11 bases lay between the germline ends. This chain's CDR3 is CASRPRTAPLHF. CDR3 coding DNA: TGTGCCAGCAGACCTAGAACGGCACCCCTCCACTTT. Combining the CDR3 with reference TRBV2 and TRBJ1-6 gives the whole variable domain EPEVTQTPSHQVTQMGQEVILRCVPISNHLYFYWYRQILGQKVEFLVSFYNNEISEKSEIFDDQFSVERPDGSNFTLKIRSTKLEDSAMYFCASRPRTAPLHFGNGTRLTVT.

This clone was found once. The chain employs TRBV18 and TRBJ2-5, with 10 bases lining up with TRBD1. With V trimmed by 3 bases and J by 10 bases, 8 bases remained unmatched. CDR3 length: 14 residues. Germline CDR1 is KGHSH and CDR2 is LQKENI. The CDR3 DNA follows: TGTGCCAGCTCACCCGACAGGGGGCGGAGAGGCCAGTACTTC. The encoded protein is CASSPDRGRRGQYF. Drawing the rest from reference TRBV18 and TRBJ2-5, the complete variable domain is NAGVMQNPRHLVRRRGQEARLRCSPMKGHSHVYWYRQLPEEGLKFMVYLQKENIIDESGMPKERFSAEFPKEGPSILRIQQVVRGDSAAYFCASSPDRGRRGQYFGPGTRLLVL.

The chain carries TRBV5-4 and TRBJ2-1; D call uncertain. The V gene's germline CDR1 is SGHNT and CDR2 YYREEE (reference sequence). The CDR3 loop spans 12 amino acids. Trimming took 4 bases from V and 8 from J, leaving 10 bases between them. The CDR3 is CASSPSHYEQFF. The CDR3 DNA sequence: TGTGCCAGCAGCCCCTCCCACTATGAGCAGTTCTTC.

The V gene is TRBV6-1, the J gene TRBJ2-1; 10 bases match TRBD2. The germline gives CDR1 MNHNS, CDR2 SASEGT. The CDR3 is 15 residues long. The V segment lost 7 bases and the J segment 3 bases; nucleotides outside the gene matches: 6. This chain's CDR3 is CASTPPSGSYNEQFF. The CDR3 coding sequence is TGTGCCAGCACCCCTCCTAGCGGGAGCTACAATGAGCAGTTCTTC.

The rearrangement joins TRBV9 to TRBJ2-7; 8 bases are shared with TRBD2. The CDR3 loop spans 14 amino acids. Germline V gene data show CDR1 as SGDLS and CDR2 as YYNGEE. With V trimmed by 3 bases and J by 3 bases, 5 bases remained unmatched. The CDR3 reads CASSALSGDYEQYF. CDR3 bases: TGTGCCAGCAGCGCCCTTAGCGGGGACTACGAGCAGTACTTC. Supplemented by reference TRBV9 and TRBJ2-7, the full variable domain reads DSGVTQTPKHLITATGQRVTLRCSPRSGDLSVYWYQQSLDQGLQFLIQYYNGEERAKGNILERFSAQQFPDLHSELNLSSLELGDSALYFCASSALSGDYEQYFGPGTRLTVT.

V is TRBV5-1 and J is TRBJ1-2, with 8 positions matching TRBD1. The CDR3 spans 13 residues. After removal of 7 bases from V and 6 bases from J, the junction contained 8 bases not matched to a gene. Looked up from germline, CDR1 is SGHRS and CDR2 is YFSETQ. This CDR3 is CASSEQGEDGYTF. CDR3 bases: TGCGCCAGCTCCGAACAGGGGGAGGATGGCTACACCTTC.

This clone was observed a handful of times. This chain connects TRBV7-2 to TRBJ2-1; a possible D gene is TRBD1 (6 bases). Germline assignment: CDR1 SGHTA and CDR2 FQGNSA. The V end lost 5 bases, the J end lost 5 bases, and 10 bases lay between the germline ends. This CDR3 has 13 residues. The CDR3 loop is CASSRTDHNEQFF. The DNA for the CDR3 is TGTGCCAGCAGCCGGACAGACCACAATGAGCAGTTCTTC. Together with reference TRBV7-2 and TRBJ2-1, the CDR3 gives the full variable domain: GAGVSQSPSNKVTEKGKDVELRCDPISGHTALYWYRQSLGQGLEFLIYFQGNSAPDKSGLPSDRFSAERTGGSVSTLTIQRTQQEDSAVYLCASSRTDHNEQFFGPGTRLTVL.

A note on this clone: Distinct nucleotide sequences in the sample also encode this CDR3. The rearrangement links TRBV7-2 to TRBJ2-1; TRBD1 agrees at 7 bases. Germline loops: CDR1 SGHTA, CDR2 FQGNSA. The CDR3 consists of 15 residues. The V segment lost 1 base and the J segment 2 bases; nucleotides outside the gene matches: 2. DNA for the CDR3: TGTGCCAGCAGCTTAGACAGGGGTGCCTACAATGAGCAGTTCTTC. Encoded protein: CASSLDRGAYNEQFF. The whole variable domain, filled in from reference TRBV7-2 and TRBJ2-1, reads GAGVSQSPSNKVTEKGKDVELRCDPISGHTALYWYRQSLGQGLEFLIYFQGNSAPDKSGLPSDRFSAERTGGSVSTLTIQRTQQEDSAVYLCASSLDRGAYNEQFFGPGTRLTVL.

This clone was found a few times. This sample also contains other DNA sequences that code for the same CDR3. The CDR3 nucleotides read TGTGCCAGCAGCCCTCAAGCAACTAATGAAAAACTGTTTTTT. Its protein is CASSPQATNEKLFF. This chain uses TRBV7-9 with TRBJ1-4; no clear D gene. Germline CDR1 reads SEHNR; CDR2 reads FQNEAQ (reference sequence). Trimming took off 5 bases at V and 0 bases at J, with 7 bases between the two ends. This CDR3 region has 14 residues.

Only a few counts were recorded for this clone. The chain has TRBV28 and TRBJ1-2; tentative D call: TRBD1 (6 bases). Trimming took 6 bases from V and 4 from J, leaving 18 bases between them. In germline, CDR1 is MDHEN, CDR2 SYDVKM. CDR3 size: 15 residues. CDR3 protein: CASRPDRSFPYGYTF. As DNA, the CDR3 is TGTGCCAGCAGGCCCGACAGGTCCTTCCCCTATGGCTACACCTTC.

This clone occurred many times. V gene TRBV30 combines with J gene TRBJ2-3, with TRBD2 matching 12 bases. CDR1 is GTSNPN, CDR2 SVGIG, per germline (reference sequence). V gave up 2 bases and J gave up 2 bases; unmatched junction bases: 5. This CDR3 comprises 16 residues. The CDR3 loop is CAWSPASGRVTDTQYF. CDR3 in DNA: TGTGCCTGGAGTCCAGCTAGCGGGAGGGTCACAGATACGCAGTATTTT.

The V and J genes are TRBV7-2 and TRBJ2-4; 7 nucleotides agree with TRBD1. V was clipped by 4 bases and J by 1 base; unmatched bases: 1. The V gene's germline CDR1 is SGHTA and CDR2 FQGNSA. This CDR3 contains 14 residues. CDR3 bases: TGTGCCAGCAGCTCACAGGGGGCCAAAAACATTCAGTACTTC. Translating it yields CASSSQGAKNIQYF. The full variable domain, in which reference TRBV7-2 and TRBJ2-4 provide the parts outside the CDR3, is GAGVSQSPSNKVTEKGKDVELRCDPISGHTALYWYRQSLGQGLEFLIYFQGNSAPDKSGLPSDRFSAERTGGSVSTLTIQRTQQEDSAVYLCASSSQGAKNIQYFGAGTRLSVL.

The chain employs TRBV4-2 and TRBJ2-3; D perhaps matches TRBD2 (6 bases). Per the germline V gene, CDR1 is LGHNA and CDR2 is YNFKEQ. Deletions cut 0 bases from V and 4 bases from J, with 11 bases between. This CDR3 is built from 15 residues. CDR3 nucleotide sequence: TGTGCCAGCAGCCAAGATCCACTAGCAGCAGATACGCAGTATTTT. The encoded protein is CASSQDPLAADTQYF.

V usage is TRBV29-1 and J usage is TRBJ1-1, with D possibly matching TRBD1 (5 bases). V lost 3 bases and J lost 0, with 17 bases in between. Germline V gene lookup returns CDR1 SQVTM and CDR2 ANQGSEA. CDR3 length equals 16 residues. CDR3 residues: CSVDRTPFSLNTEAFF. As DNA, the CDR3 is TGCAGCGTTGATAGGACACCTTTTTCATTGAACACTGAAGCTTTCTTT.

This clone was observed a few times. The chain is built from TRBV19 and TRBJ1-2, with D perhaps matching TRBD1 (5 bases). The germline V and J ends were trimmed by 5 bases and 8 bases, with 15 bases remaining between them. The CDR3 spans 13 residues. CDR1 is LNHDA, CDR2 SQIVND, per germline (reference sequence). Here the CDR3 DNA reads TGTGCCAGTAGTTTCACCCCCAGGGAAGGCTACACCTTC. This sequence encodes CASSFTPREGYTF.

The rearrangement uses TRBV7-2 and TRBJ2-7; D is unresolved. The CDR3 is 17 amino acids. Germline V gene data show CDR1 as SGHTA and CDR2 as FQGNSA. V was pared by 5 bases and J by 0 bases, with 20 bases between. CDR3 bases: TGTGCCAGCAGCCGCCCGCCGAATAACCCTGGCTCCTACGAGCAGTACTTC. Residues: CASSRPPNNPGSYEQYF.

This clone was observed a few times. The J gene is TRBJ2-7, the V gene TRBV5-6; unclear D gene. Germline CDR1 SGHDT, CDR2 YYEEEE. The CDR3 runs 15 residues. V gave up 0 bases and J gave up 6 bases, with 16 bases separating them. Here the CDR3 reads CASSLVQFPGREQYF. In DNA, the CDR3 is TGTGCCAGCAGCTTGGTTCAGTTTCCGGGCCGCGAGCAGTACTTC.

The DNA for the CDR3 is TGTGCCTGGAGGGAAGGGTGGGATGAGCAGTTCTTC. Encoded protein: CAWREGWDEQFF. The chain employs TRBV30 and TRBJ2-1, with D uncertain. CDR1 is GTSNPN, CDR2 SVGIG, per germline (reference sequence). This CDR3 is 12 amino acids long. V lost 3 bases and J 8 bases, leaving 11 bases between the germline ends.